This T cell receptor (beta chain) stems from a study of blood T cell repertoires in COVID-19. Trimming removed 6 bases from V and 3 bases from J; junction bases left unmatched: 12. The length of the CDR3 is 17 residues. Germline V lookup: CDR1 ENHRY, CDR2 SYGVKD. Produced via immunoSEQ multiplex PCR; TCRdb's table is partial and in-frame only. This sample has about 240,000 clones, with about 89% found just once. The sequencing input was PBMCs or T cells enriched from blood (not recorded which). The chain links TRBV10-3 to TRBJ1-1; 11 bases match TRBD1. The clonotype was recovered from a man in his forties or fifties who had recovered from COVID-19. CDR3 coding DNA: TGTGCCATCAGCCAAACCGGGACAGGGGGTATCGACACTGAAGCTTTCTTT. The encoded protein is CAISQTGTGGIDTEAFF.